Presented here are 17 T cell receptor beta chains from one specimen sequenced in a study of beta chain features in type 1 diabetes. The isolated RNA, all of it, was reverse transcribed, so expressed TCRB transcripts were what got sequenced. Sequenced by immunoSEQ multiplex PCR; TCRdb stores in-frame clones only, minus some. The sample shows a few hundred thousand clones, 8.5% to 10% of them seen only once. Whole-study results and caveats: Moderate but significant shortening of TCRB CDR3s was recorded in all four CD4+ subsets from Type 1 diabetes patients.

Their specific antigens are unknown. Sequenced input: central memory CD4+ T cells from blood. These receptor sequences come from a man younger than 45 with type 1 diabetes.

The CDR3 region is CSDSTGDNSYEQYF. In nucleotides, the CDR3 is TGCAGCGACTCCACCGGGGACAACTCCTACGAGCAGTACTTC. The chain has TRBV29-1 and TRBJ2-7; a weak D match, TRBD1 (6 bases). The germline V gene encodes CDR1 SQVTM and CDR2 ANQGSEA. The CDR3 is made up of 14 amino acids. V was pared by 7 bases and J by 0 bases, with 16 bases between.

This clone was recorded a few times. This chain links TRBV5-1 with TRBJ2-7; the D call may be TRBD1 or TRBD2 (6 bases each). Between the trimmed V and J ends, which lost 4 bases and 6 bases, there was a span of 20 bases. This CDR3 has 15 residues. Looked up from germline, CDR1 is SGHRS and CDR2 is YFSETQ. CDR3 protein: CASSRGPEGLGEQYF. CDR3 DNA sequence: TGCGCCAGCAGCCGGGGGCCGGAGGGGCTGGGCGAGCAGTACTTC.

This clone occurred many times. The rearrangement links TRBV30 to TRBJ2-5, with D perhaps TRBD1 (5 bases). CDR3 length equals 13 residues. Germline CDR1 and CDR2: GTSNPN and SVGIG (reference sequence). The V gene lost 8 bases and the J gene lost 0 bases, with 13 bases spanning the gap. CDR3 region: CAHSGANQETQYF. The DNA for the CDR3 is TGTGCCCATAGTGGGGCCAACCAAGAGACCCAGTACTTC.

A few counts support this clone. This chain links TRBV6-4 with TRBJ2-1; 9 bases are a match to TRBD1. This CDR3 has 14 residues. Unmatched junction bases numbered 5, after V lost 6 bases and J lost 5 bases. The germline gives CDR1 MRHNA, CDR2 SNTAGT. DNA of the CDR3: TGTGCCAGCAGCCCGCGGACAGGGGACAATGAGCAGTTCTTC. It translates to CASSPRTGDNEQFF.

The rearrangement uses TRBV10-3 and TRBJ1-4, with D hard to call. This CDR3 spans 14 amino acids. Trimming pared 4 bases from V and 3 bases from J, leaving 9 bases between. Germline lookup yields CDR1 ENHRY and CDR2 SYGVKD. Written as DNA, the CDR3 is TGTGCCATCAGTGCCGCAGCCTCTAATGAAAAACTGTTTTTT. It is translated as CAISAAASNEKLFF.

The table lists this clone with a few counts. V gene TRBV7-2 combines with J gene TRBJ2-7; 7 bases agree with TRBD2. Germline V gives CDR1 SGHTA, CDR2 FQGNSA. The CDR3 length is 13 residues. The trim removed 5 bases at V and 7 bases at J, leaving 8 bases unmatched. DNA of the CDR3: TGTGCCAGCAGCCCTCTCGCCGGGGGGGAGCAGTACTTC. Amino acid sequence: CASSPLAGGEQYF.

This clone was detected only a few times. Germline is not matched at one junction end, which may reflect a read error. V usage is TRBV5-4 and J usage is TRBJ2-1; 10 positions agree with TRBD2. Germline V gives CDR1 SGHNT, CDR2 YYREEE (reference sequence). This CDR3 is 18 amino acids long. CDR3 coding DNA: TGCGCCAGCAGCCCCCAGAGTCCAGGACTAGCGGTATACAATGAGCAGTTCTTC. Its protein is CASSPQSPGLAVYNEQFF.

This clone was observed at least ten times. Within the sample, other DNA sequences also encode this same CDR3. The chain employs TRBV18 and TRBJ1-2; unclear D gene. Trimming pared 2 bases from V and 2 bases from J, leaving 6 bases between. The CDR3 sequence is 13 residues long. CDR1 KGHSH and CDR2 LQKENI come from the germline V gene. CDR3 sequence (DNA): TGTGCCAGCTCACCAGACGGGAACTATGGCTACACCTTC. Its protein product is CASSPDGNYGYTF.

This chain connects TRBV7-2 to TRBJ2-3, with a possible D match to TRBD1 (6 bases). The germline gives CDR1 SGHTA, CDR2 FQGNSA. The V and J ends lost 5 bases and 8 bases respectively, with 14 bases between them. The CDR3 spans 13 residues. In nucleotides, the CDR3 is TGTGCCAGCAGCACGTCTGAGGGGGTTACGCAGTATTTT. It yields the protein CASSTSEGVTQYF.

This sequence joins TRBV14 and TRBJ2-6; TRBD1 aligns across 8 bases. There are 17 residues in the CDR3. Germline CDR1 and CDR2: SGHDN and FVKESK. The junction had 9 bases not matched to a gene; V was cut back by 6 bases and J by 2 bases. This CDR3 reads CASSGGQAKAGANVLTF. CDR3 DNA: TGTGCCAGCAGTGGGGGACAGGCTAAAGCTGGGGCCAACGTCCTGACTTTC. Supplemented by reference TRBV14 and TRBJ2-6, the full variable domain reads EAGVTQFPSHSVIEKGQTVTLRCDPISGHDNLYWYRRVMGKEIKFLLHFVKESKQDESGMPNNRFLAERTGGTYSTLKVQPAELEDSGVYFCASSGGQAKAGANVLTFGAGSRLTVL.

The rearrangement uses TRBV7-2 and TRBJ2-7, with no clear D. This CDR3 region has 16 residues. The germline V gene encodes CDR1 SGHTA and CDR2 FQGNSA. The V and J ends lost 2 bases and 6 bases respectively, with 20 bases between them. The CDR3 DNA follows: TGTGCCAGCAGCTTATATGGAGTCGGGCAGAATAGCGAGCAGTACTTC. It codes for CASSLYGVGQNSEQYF.

This clone was picked up a small number of times. The chain links TRBV7-6 to TRBJ1-1; D call uncertain. V lost 2 bases and J lost 0, with 10 bases in between. The CDR3 sequence is 15 residues long. Germline CDR1 SGHVS, CDR2 FNYEAQ. As DNA, the CDR3 is TGTGCCAGCAGCTTAATGGGTCAGGTGAACACTGAAGCTTTCTTT. Its protein product is CASSLMGQVNTEAFF.

The rearrangement joins TRBV2 to TRBJ2-5; weak D call: TRBD1 (6 bases). The germline gives CDR1 SNHLY, CDR2 FYNNEI. With 8 bases removed from V and 1 base from J, the gap between germline ends came to 11 bases. This CDR3 comprises 13 residues. The DNA for the CDR3 is TGTGCCAGCTGTGGACAGATCCAAGAGACCCAGTACTTC. Its translation is CASCGQIQETQYF.

This clone was observed a few times. The V and J genes are TRBV14 and TRBJ1-3; tentatively, D is TRBD1 (6 bases). The CDR3 covers 13 residues. V was trimmed by 1 base and J by 9 bases, leaving 10 bases between them. CDR1 and CDR2 from the germline V gene are SGHDN and FVKESK. The CDR3 here is CASSQADRPTIYF. The CDR3 region has the DNA TGTGCCAGCAGCCAAGCTGACAGGCCCACCATATATTTT.

The sample holds a few counts of this clone. The sample holds other DNA sequences that translate to the same CDR3. The chain is built from TRBV28 and TRBJ1-2; D not certain. The CDR3 sequence is 12 residues long. Trimming removed 6 bases from V and 3 bases from J, with 8 bases in between. Germline values: CDR1 MDHEN, CDR2 SYDVKM. CDR3 in DNA: TGTGCCAGCAGAACGGATGACTATGGCTACACCTTC. As protein: CASRTDDYGYTF.

The chain couples TRBV10-2 to TRBJ1-1, with D maybe TRBD1 (5 bases). The germline gives CDR1 WSHSY, CDR2 SAAADI. Trimming took off 6 bases at V and 0 bases at J, with 14 bases between the two ends. The CDR3 length is 15 residues. DNA of the CDR3: TGCGCCAGCAGCGGTGGCTGGGGGATGAACACTGAAGCTTTCTTT. Translating it yields CASSGGWGMNTEAFF.

This clone was detected only a few times. This chain links TRBV7-3 with TRBJ2-3; the D gene is possibly TRBD2 (6 bases). V was shortened by 3 bases and J by 4 bases, with 14 bases between the two germline ends. CDR1 and CDR2 from the germline V gene are SGHTA and FQGTGA. This CDR3 region has 15 residues. The CDR3 sequence is CASSFSGSQSDTQYF. CDR3 nucleotides: TGTGCCAGCAGCTTTTCCGGGAGCCAGTCAGATACGCAGTATTTT.